The TCR beta chain described here comes from a study of cytomegalovirus exposure and HLA in healthy donors. The germline V gene has CDR1 SGHNT and CDR2 YYREEE (reference sequence). CDR3 size: 15 residues. With 1 base clipped from V and 7 bases from J, the junction kept 5 bases outside the gene matches. Remarks on this clone: Antigen: not known.

13 Jbeta primers and 60 Vbeta primers were used for the PCR. The protocol was immunoSEQ multiplex PCR, while the TCRdb copy is restricted to in-frame clones and leaves out a portion. The sample holds 110,000 to 150,000 clones, 70% to 85% seen once. General study findings and limits: A likely sequencing artifact accounted for one observed cluster of highly shared sequence variants. Researchers had no immune exposure information except CMV serostatus available.

The V gene is TRBV5-4, the J gene TRBJ1-6, with 7 bases lining up with TRBD1. The receptor was derived from a woman aged 55-70 years in good health and CMV-seropositive. Sequencing was done on a sample of PBMCs. CDR3 amino acids: CASSLRQGSNSPLHF. The CDR3, as DNA: TGTGCCAGCAGCTTGAGACAGGGCTCCAATTCACCCCTCCACTTT. Supplemented by reference TRBV5-4 and TRBJ1-6, the full variable domain reads ETGVTQSPTHLIKTRGQQVTLRCSSQSGHNTVSWYQQALGQGPQFIFQYYREEENGRGNFPPRFSGLQFPNYSSELNVNALELDDSALYLCASSLRQGSNSPLHFGNGTRLTVT.